This T cell receptor beta chain was sequenced in a study of radiation and T cells in renal cell carcinoma. Study information: Nephrectomy followed 15 Gy stereotactic body radiation by 4 weeks.

Sequencing was performed with immunoSEQ multiplex PCR; in TCRdb, only in-frame clones are kept and a portion is missing. The sample records fewer than 90,000 clones, roughly 85% being singletons. V lost 1 base to trimming and J lost 0 bases, with 13 bases between them. Germline CDR1 and CDR2: LGHNA and YNFKEQ. The CDR3 sequence is 17 residues long. Time point indicated: blood 2 weeks post-SBRT. Noted treatment: 15 Gy SBRT to primary tumor, nephrectomy 4 weeks later. Serial blood draws occurred at baseline and 2 and 4 weeks post-SBRT. This renal cell carcinoma was of the clear cell type. The gene calls are TRBV4-2 and TRBJ2-4; D unresolved. This receptor was identified in a woman in her forties or fifties with renal cell carcinoma. The sample was blood, taken from a patient whose treatment included radiotherapy and nephrectomy. In nucleotides, the CDR3 is TGTGCCAGCAGCCAAGCCCTTTACAGTTTAGCCAAAAACATTCAGTACTTC. Its protein product is CASSQALYSLAKNIQYF.